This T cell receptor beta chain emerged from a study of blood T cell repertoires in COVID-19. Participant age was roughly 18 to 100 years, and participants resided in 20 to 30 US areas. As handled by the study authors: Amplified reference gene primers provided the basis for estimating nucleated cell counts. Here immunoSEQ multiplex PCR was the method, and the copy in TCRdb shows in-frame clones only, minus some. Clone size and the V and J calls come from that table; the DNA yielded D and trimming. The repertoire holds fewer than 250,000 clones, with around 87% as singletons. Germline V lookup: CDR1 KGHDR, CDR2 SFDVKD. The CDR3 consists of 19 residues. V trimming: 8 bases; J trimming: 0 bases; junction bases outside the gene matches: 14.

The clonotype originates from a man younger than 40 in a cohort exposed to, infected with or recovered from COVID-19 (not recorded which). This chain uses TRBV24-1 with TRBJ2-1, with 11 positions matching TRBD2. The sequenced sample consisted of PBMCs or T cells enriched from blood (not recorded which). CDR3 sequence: CATISSGLAVPSSYNEQFF. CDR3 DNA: TGTGCCACCATTTCCTCGGGACTAGCGGTTCCGAGCTCCTACAATGAGCAGTTCTTC.